This T cell receptor beta chain was found in a study of T cell responses to AZD1222 COVID-19 vaccine. Overall study results and limits: A mostly white British donor set with more females was recruited, and clonal diversity was possibly underestimated.

With respect to this clone: Antigen unknown.

Germline V gives CDR1 LGHDT, CDR2 YNNKEL (reference sequence). V was cut by 4 bases and J by 4 bases, with 11 bases left in between. The CDR3 has 15 residues. Sequencing used immunoSEQ multiplex PCR; TCRdb keeps in-frame clones, though not all of them. The repertoire has about 120,000 clones, about 86% of them found once; the top ten carry about 3%. The V and J genes are TRBV3-1 (or the pseudogene TRBV3-2) and TRBJ2-6; D gene unclear. The clonotype originates from an adult who received the AZD1222 COVID-19 vaccine. The starting material was peripheral blood, obtained 28 days after the second AZD1222 dose. The CDR3 spells CASSPWRPGANVLTF. DNA for the CDR3: TGTGCCAGCAGCCCCTGGCGCCCCGGGGCCAACGTCCTGACTTTC.